The rows below give T cell receptor beta chains drawn from one sample of a study of T cells in Graves' hyperthyroidism and ophthalmopathy. A single record per CDR3 protein comes from TCRdb applying MiXCR to the multiplex PCR reads. The data show fewer than 700,000 distinct CDR3 sequences, with under 20% seen just once and roughly 15% held by the top ten. The sample consisted of blood. The receptors originated from a woman younger than 30 with Graves' ophthalmopathy. CDR3s include the opening cysteine and the closing phenylalanine or tryptophan. A D gene is named only where the DNA matches it firmly. Not every row has a clone size; where given, it reads once, few, many or a size class.

>TRBJ2-5|TRBD2|many|TRBV28
TGTGCCAGCAGTCTACCCCTGGCGGGAGAGAGGTCCGCCCAGTACTTC
CASSLPLAGERSAQYF
>TRBJ1-4|TRBD1|NA|TRBV29-1
TGCAGCGTTTATTTCCCGGGACAGATTAATGAAAAACTGTTTTTT
CSVYFPGQINEKLFF
>TRBJ2-5|NA|many|TRBV6-2/TRBV6-3
TGTGCCAGCAGTCCCCATCAGATAGAAGAGACCCAGTACTTC
CASSPHQIEETQYF
>TRBJ1-3|NA|few|TRBV5-1
TGCGCCAGCAGCCTACGACAGGCCGGTTTTTATTCTGGAAACACCATATATTTT
CASSLRQAGFYSGNTIYF
>TRBJ1-2|TRBD1|NA|TRBV28
TGTGCCAGCAGTCGGGACAGGGGGCTGGTTGGCTACACCTTC
CASSRDRGLVGYTF
>TRBJ2-1|TRBD1|NA|TRBV9
TGTGCCAGCAGCGGCCGGGACAGGGCCTACAATGAGCAGTTCTTC
CASSGRDRAYNEQFF
>TRBJ1-2|NA|NA|TRBV6-5
TGTGCCAGCAGTTACTCACCCAGGGGCAGCTATGGCTACACCTTC
CASSYSPRGSYGYTF
>TRBJ2-7|TRBD1|many|TRBV11-2
TGTGCCAGCAGCTTAGCACAGGGGGAGTACGAGCAGTACTTC
CASSLAQGEYEQYF
>TRBJ2-2|NA|NA|TRBV18
TGTGCCAGCTCTAAAACCACAGGGAACACCGGGGAGCTGTTTTTT
CASSKTTGNTGELFF
>TRBJ2-7|NA|NA|TRBV14
TGTGCCAGCAGCCAAGATCTCGGAGGGAACTACGAGCAGTACTTC
CASSQDLGGNYEQYF
>TRBJ2-7|NA|many|TRBV6-2/TRBV6-3
TGTGCCAGCAGTTCAGTATACTACGAGCAGTACTTC
CASSSVYYEQYF
>TRBJ1-1|NA|NA|TRBV9
TGTGCCAGCAGCGAAGGGTCAGGGCGCACTGAAGCTTTCTTT
CASSEGSGRTEAFF
>TRBJ2-2|NA|NA|TRBV6-6
TGTGCCAGCAGTTACTCGGGGGGGCTAAACACCGGGGAGCTGTTTTTT
CASSYSGGLNTGELFF
>TRBJ1-6|NA|few|TRBV30
TGTGCCTGGAGCGGTACAGGGAATGGTTCACCCCTCCACTTT
CAWSGTGNGSPLHF
>TRBJ2-3|NA|many|TRBV6-1
TGTGCCAGCAGCATGTATTTGGGGCCCACAGATACGCAGTATTTT
CASSMYLGPTDTQYF
>TRBJ1-1|NA|many|TRBV7-3
TGTGCCAGCAGCGCCGCGGGGGGCTCAACTGAAGCTTTCTTT
CASSAAGGSTEAFF
>TRBJ2-7|NA|many|TRBV4-1
TGCGCCAGCAGCCCCCTGGGCTTTCGAAAGCAGTACTTC
CASSPLGFRKQYF
>TRBJ2-7|TRBD1|NA|TRBV11-2
TGTGCCGGCAGCTTAGGGGACAGGGGGTACGAGCAGTACTTC
CAGSLGDRGYEQYF
>TRBJ1-2|NA|many|TRBV12-3/TRBV12-4
TGTGCCAGCAGTTTACAGGGGTTAGGTGGCTACACCTTC
CASSLQGLGGYTF
>TRBJ1-1|NA|NA|TRBV29-1
TGCAGCGTTGAAGAGGGGGGCGCTTTCTTT
CSVEEGGAFF
>TRBJ1-4|TRBD1|NA|TRBV12-3/TRBV12-4
TGTGCCAGCAGCCGGACAGGAAAGAATGAAAAACTGTTTTTT
CASSRTGKNEKLFF
>TRBJ1-2|NA|NA|TRBV27
TGTGCCAGCAGTCGGAGACAGATTACAGGGTTCTATGGCTACACCTTC
CASSRRQITGFYGYTF
>TRBJ2-7|NA|NA|TRBV25-1
TGTGCCAGCCAACGACGGAGCTCCTACGAGCAGTACTTC
CASQRRSSYEQYF
>TRBJ2-5|TRBD1|NA|TRBV30
TGTGCCTGGAGTGGACAGGGCCAAGAGACCCAGTACTTC
CAWSGQGQETQYF
>TRBJ2-1|TRBD1|NA|TRBV7-3
TGTGCCAGCAGCTTATTGGCCGCGGGGACAGGGAAGTTCTTC
CASSLLAAGTGKFF
>TRBJ2-1|NA|NA|TRBV11-3
TGTGCCAGCAGCCACCGTCAGTCAGATGAGCAGTTCTTC
CASSHRQSDEQFF
>TRBJ2-7|NA|NA|TRBV6-5
TGTGCCAGCAGTTACTTCGGGGAAAGCAACGAGCAGTACTTC
CASSYFGESNEQYF
>TRBJ2-1|NA|many|TRBV11-2
TGTGCCAGCAGACCCAGGACAGTTCTTCCCTCCTACAATGAGCAGTTCTTC
CASRPRTVLPSYNEQFF
>TRBJ1-5|TRBD1|many|TRBV2
TGTGCCAGCAGTGAGGCGACAGGGTTCAGCAATCAGCCCCAGCATTTT
CASSEATGFSNQPQHF
>TRBJ1-1|TRBD1|many|TRBV7-9
TGTGCCAGCAGCCCGGACGGACAGGGCACTGAAGCTTTCTTT
CASSPDGQGTEAFF
>TRBJ2-5|NA|many|TRBV10-3
TGTGCCATTAGAACCGCCGGGACGCACCAAGAGACCCAGTACTTC
CAIRTAGTHQETQYF
>TRBJ2-1|NA|many|TRBV20-1
TGCAGTGCCACCCCCAACTTGGGCTCCTACAATGAGCAGTTCTTC
CSATPNLGSYNEQFF
>TRBJ1-1|TRBD1|many|TRBV15
TGTGCCACCAGCAGAGAGCAGGGGGAGGCTTTCTTT
CATSREQGEAFF
>TRBJ2-5|NA|NA|TRBV28
TGTGCCAGCAGCCGAGGCGGGGGCCGCCAAGAGACCCAGTACTTC
CASSRGGGRQETQYF
>TRBJ2-3|NA|NA|TRBV19
TGTGCCAGTAGTTTCCCCGCCGGGACCAGTGGTTCTGGAGATACGCAGTATTTT
CASSFPAGTSGSGDTQYF
>TRBJ2-7|TRBD2|NA|TRBV30
TGTGCCTGGAGTGTATCCTGGACTAGCGTAAACTCCTACGAGCAGTACTTC
CAWSVSWTSVNSYEQYF
>TRBJ2-7|TRBD2|NA|TRBV27
TGTGCCAGCAGTCCCCGGGAGGGGACTACCTACGAGCAGTACTTC
CASSPREGTTYEQYF
>TRBJ2-6|NA|few|TRBV6-1
TGTGCCAGCAGTGAACGCAGGGCTTCTGGGGCCAACGTCCTGACTTTC
CASSERRASGANVLTF
>TRBJ2-2|TRBD1|NA|TRBV28
TGTGCCAGCAGTTTGGTGGGGGACAGGGACACCGGGGAGCTGTTTTTT
CASSLVGDRDTGELFF
>TRBJ1-2|NA|many|TRBV20-1
TGCAGTGCTAGGACCGCGGAAGTCTATGGCTACACCTTC
CSARTAEVYGYTF
>TRBJ2-1|NA|few|TRBV5-1
TGCGCCAGCAGCCTAACCTCGACTAGCAATGAGCAGTTCTTC
CASSLTSTSNEQFF
>TRBJ1-4|NA|NA|TRBV6-1
TGTGCCAGCAGTCGCCTCCAAGCGGTAGCGGATGAAAAACTGTTTTTT
CASSRLQAVADEKLFF
>TRBJ2-1|TRBD2|many|TRBV20-1
TGCAGTGCTAGTACTAGCGGGAGGGACGATGAGCAGTTCTTC
CSASTSGRDDEQFF
>TRBJ2-2|TRBD2|many|TRBV20-1
TGCAGTGCTAGTAGTGCGGGAGAGGACACCGGGGAGCTGTTTTTT
CSASSAGEDTGELFF
>TRBJ2-5|TRBD2|few|TRBV6-5
TGTGCCAGCAGTTACTCCCGACTAGCGGGAGTTGGGGAGACCCAGTACTTC
CASSYSRLAGVGETQYF
>TRBJ2-1|NA|few|TRBV7-2
TGTGCCAGCAGCTTAGGGGCGGGGGCGGACAATGAGCAGTTCTTC
CASSLGAGADNEQFF
>TRBJ1-2|NA|many|TRBV11-2
TGTGCCAGCAGCTTAGTGGGGGACACCTATGGCTACACCTTC
CASSLVGDTYGYTF
>TRBJ1-2|NA|many|TRBV28
TGTGCCAGCAGTTTTGGGGCCGATTATGGCTACACCTTC
CASSFGADYGYTF
>TRBJ1-1|NA|many|TRBV29-1
TGCAGCGTTACAGTGAACACTGAAGCTTTCTTT
CSVTVNTEAFF
>TRBJ2-1|TRBD1|NA|TRBV4-1
TGCGCCAGCAGCCAAGTCTCAGGGGGCCTCGTCGGGGAGCAGTTCTTC
CASSQVSGGLVGEQFF
>TRBJ1-3|NA|few|TRBV4-3
TGCGCCAGCAGCCAAGAAACAGCTGGAGGAAACACCATATATTTT
CASSQETAGGNTIYF
>TRBJ1-1|NA|NA|TRBV6-1
TGTGCCAGCAGATCACAGCTCTTATACACTGAAGCTTTCTTT
CASRSQLLYTEAFF
>TRBJ2-3|TRBD2|many|TRBV20-1
TGCAGTGCTTCGCTAGCGGCCAGCACAGATACGCAGTATTTT
CSASLAASTDTQYF